The clone carrying this TCR beta chain was counted once. No antigen is known for it. The data stem from a study of vaccination effects on CD4 cells after COVID-19. Antigen-specific CD4+ T cells were expanded (with viral peptide pools) by the ViraFEST assay ahead of sequencing. Scientists isolated CD4+ T cells after an approximately 11-day culture period ended. Vaccinated participants had no history of SARS-CoV-2 infection and tested negative for nucleocapsid antibodies. CDR1 is SNHLY, CDR2 FYNNEI, per germline. V dropped 3 bases and J dropped 4 bases, with 11 bases sitting between them. The CDR3 sequence is 14 residues long. Using immunoSEQ multiplex PCR, the repertoire was profiled, and TCRdb retains in-frame clones only, with some absent. The sample carries about 73,000 clones, around 78% recorded once.

The TCR sequence derives from a human donor who received a COVID-19 vaccine. This chain joins TRBV2 and TRBJ2-3; TRBD1 is a possible D gene (5 bases). The input for sequencing was CD4+ T cells from PBMCs cultured with SARS-CoV-2 spike peptides, taken before COVID-19 vaccination. CDR3 protein: CASSDRVGSDTQYF. CDR3 DNA: TGTGCCAGCAGTGACAGGGTTGGTTCAGATACGCAGTATTTT. The full variable domain, with the rest looked up from reference TRBV2 and TRBJ2-3, is EPEVTQTPSHQVTQMGQEVILRCVPISNHLYFYWYRQILGQKVEFLVSFYNNEISEKSEIFDDQFSVERPDGSNFTLKIRSTKLEDSAMYFCASSDRVGSDTQYFGPGTRLTVL.